This T cell receptor (beta chain) was captured in a study of blood T cell dynamics during melanoma immunotherapy. The CDR3 covers 13 residues. Germline-derived CDR1 and CDR2 are SGHNT and YYREEE (reference sequence). V was pared by 4 bases and J by 3 bases, with 10 bases between. Time point indicated: week 3, after first cycle of checkpoint inhibitor. Findings and limits, study-wide: The most clonal sorted CD8+ subset, immune-effector cells, was closest to cell-free DNA CDR3 sequences.

For sorted CD8+ subsets, all extracted DNA was loaded. Method: immunoSEQ multiplex PCR; TCRdb's copy keeps in-frame clones and lacks some. The sample contains 15,000 or so clones, approximately 90% of which appear only once. As for this clone: No antigen is known for it.

The specimen was effector memory CD8+ T cells from blood, collected from a patient treated with checkpoint blockade. The TCR sequence derives from a human donor with melanoma. V is TRBV5-4 and J is TRBJ1-1; D remains ambiguous. The chain's CDR3 is CASSGVRDTEAFF. The CDR3 region has the DNA TGTGCCAGCAGCGGGGTACGGGACACTGAAGCTTTCTTT.